This TCR beta chain comes out of a study of memory CD4+ T cells and cytomegalovirus serostatus. Study-level background: Donors were healthy Belgian adults, fewer than ten CMV seropositive and roughly 25 seronegative. Study conclusions and caveats: Suggested: most of the CMV-linked TCR signature lies in CD4+ memory cells. CMV serostatus prediction reached median AUC about 0.95, or 0.9 with US-trained model.

CDR1 and CDR2 (germline): SEHNR, FQNEAQ (reference sequence). V lost 5 bases and J 5 bases, leaving 9 bases between the germline ends. The CDR3 has 12 amino acids. The sort gate was single viable CD3+CD4+CD8-CD45RO+ cells for memory CD4+ T cells. Total CD4+ T cells were enriched by CD4 positive selection. About this clone itself: Its antigen is not identified.

The data were produced by immunoSEQ multiplex PCR, yet TCRdb's version contains in-frame clones alone and is incomplete. This table has tens of thousands of clones, around 78% appearing once. The specimen sequenced was memory CD4+ T cells from blood. This TCR was sampled from an adult in good health and CMV-seronegative. The chain has TRBV7-9 and TRBJ2-5, with D uncertain. The CDR3 DNA reads TGTGCCAGCAGCCTCCTATTGGAGACCCAGTACTTC. It codes for CASSLLLETQYF.